These 25 T cell receptor beta chains originate from one sample sequenced in a study of CD4 T cells in relation to SARS-CoV-2 and coronaviruses. CD4+ T cells from unexposed donors were obtained before the COVID-19 pandemic (2011-2018). TCRdb keeps only in-frame clones here, not all; method: immunoSEQ multiplex PCR. The table lists some 65,000 clones, about 90% of them singletons. The specimen sequenced was memory CD4+ T cells from PBMCs. These receptors were collected from a human donor in good health.

The chain recombines TRBV5-1 with TRBJ2-1, with 7 bases that match TRBD1. Trimming cost V 4 bases and J 2 bases; bases outside gene matches: 9. Germline V lookup: CDR1 SGHRS, CDR2 YFSETQ. The CDR3 has 16 residues. CDR3 DNA: TGCGCCAGCAGCCCGATTAGACAGGGAACCTACAATGAGCAGTTCTTC. It is translated as CASSPIRQGTYNEQFF.

This chain connects TRBV19 to TRBJ2-3; 8 bases fit TRBD1. The junction had 26 bases not matched to a gene; V was cut back by 5 bases and J by 7 bases. The CDR3 spans 20 residues. The V gene's germline CDR1 is LNHDA and CDR2 SQIVND (reference sequence). The DNA for the CDR3 is TGTGCCAGTAGTTCCCGGACAGTCTCCACCTTGCATGGGGACAGGAATACGCAGTATTTT. Residues: CASSSRTVSTLHGDRNTQYF.

V gene TRBV3-1 (or the pseudogene TRBV3-2) combines with J gene TRBJ1-1; possible D gene TRBD1, 5 bases. CDR1 and CDR2 from the germline V gene are LGHDT and YNNKEL (reference sequence). This CDR3 spans 15 amino acids. Trimming took 4 bases from V and 0 from J, leaving 12 bases between them. In nucleotides, the CDR3 is TGTGCCAGCAGCCTACTGGGGGGAGTGAACACTGAAGCTTTCTTT. Translation: CASSLLGGVNTEAFF.

This clone was observed a single time. The chain has TRBV4-3 and TRBJ2-3; D is perhaps TRBD1 (7 bases). Germline loops: CDR1 LGHNA, CDR2 YSLEER. V shed 3 bases and J shed 1 base, with 14 bases lying between them. The CDR3 covers 16 residues. The CDR3 is CASSQDYRGGTDTQYF. The CDR3 DNA is TGCGCCAGCAGCCAGGACTACAGGGGCGGCACAGATACGCAGTATTTT.

In this sample, this clone turned up once. The CDR3 here is CGGGGHNEQFF. The CDR3 DNA reads TGCGGGGGGGGCGGCCACAATGAGCAGTTCTTC. The rearrangement uses TRBV20-1 and TRBJ2-1; D possibly corresponds to TRBD2 (7 bases). The CDR3 length is 11 residues. The germline V gene encodes CDR1 DFQATT and CDR2 SNEGSKA (reference sequence).

This sequence joins TRBV18 and TRBJ2-1, with a possible D match to TRBD1 (5 bases). V shed 2 bases and J shed 7 bases, with 18 bases lying between them. The length of the CDR3 is 16 residues. Per the germline V gene, CDR1 is KGHSH and CDR2 is LQKENI. The CDR3 region is CASSPSLLGARNEQFF. The CDR3 coding sequence is TGTGCCAGCTCACCATCCCTCTTAGGGGCGAGGAATGAGCAGTTCTTC. The full variable domain, in which reference TRBV18 and TRBJ2-1 provide the parts outside the CDR3, is NAGVMQNPRHLVRRRGQEARLRCSPMKGHSHVYWYRQLPEEGLKFMVYLQKENIIDESGMPKERFSAEFPKEGPSILRIQQVVRGDSAAYFCASSPSLLGARNEQFFGPGTRLTVL.

This clone has more than one count but fewer than ten. The CDR3 loop reads CASSPGLQTQYF. The CDR3 region has the DNA TGTGCCAGCAGCCCCGGTCTCCAGACCCAGTACTTC. This chain links TRBV11-1 with TRBJ2-5; D call uncertain. The CDR3 covers 12 residues. The germline gives CDR1 SGHAT, CDR2 FQDESV (reference sequence). V gave up 5 bases and J gave up 6 bases, with 10 bases separating them.

This chain joins TRBV9 and TRBJ1-2; possibly TRBD1 for D (6 bases). V was clipped by 3 bases and J by 5 bases, with 14 bases between them. Germline V gene lookup returns CDR1 SGDLS and CDR2 YYNGEE. CDR3 length: 14 residues. The CDR3: CASSAATGTYGYTF. The CDR3 coding sequence is TGTGCCAGCAGCGCTGCCACAGGGACTTATGGCTACACCTTC.

The chain has TRBV3-1 (or the pseudogene TRBV3-2) and TRBJ2-5, with 8 bases lining up with TRBD1. Trimming cost V 4 bases and J 5 bases; bases outside gene matches: 6. The CDR3 spans 14 residues. Looked up from germline, CDR1 is LGHDT and CDR2 is YNNKEL (reference sequence). The DNA of the CDR3 is TGTGCCAGCAGCCTCAGGACAGGGTCGGAGACCCAGTACTTC. Encoded protein: CASSLRTGSETQYF.

The chain combines TRBV5-1 with TRBJ1-2; 7 bases agree with TRBD1. The ends lost 0 bases at V and 6 bases at J; junction bases unmatched: 5. From germline, CDR1 is SGHRS and CDR2 YFSETQ. The CDR3 runs to 14 residues. CDR3 bases: TGCGCCAGCAGCTTGGAAGGGGGCGGGGATGGCTACACCTTC. It translates to CASSLEGGGDGYTF.

V and J are TRBV9 and TRBJ1-1; D gene unclear. The germline V gene encodes CDR1 SGDLS and CDR2 YYNGEE. CDR3 length equals 14 residues. Trimming stripped 4 bases from V and 3 bases from J, with 13 bases between. The CDR3 reads CASSPPSLDTEAFF. The CDR3 nucleotides are TGTGCCAGCAGCCCCCCTTCTCTGGACACTGAAGCTTTCTTT. Supplemented by reference TRBV9 and TRBJ1-1, the full variable domain reads DSGVTQTPKHLITATGQRVTLRCSPRSGDLSVYWYQQSLDQGLQFLIQYYNGEERAKGNILERFSAQQFPDLHSELNLSSLELGDSALYFCASSPPSLDTEAFFGQGTRLTVV.

The V call is TRBV5-6, the J call TRBJ2-3; 10 nucleotides line up with TRBD2. Germline CDR1 and CDR2: SGHDT and YYEEEE. This CDR3 is 16 amino acids long. Losses at the gene ends were 2 bases for V and 1 base for J; bases not matched to a gene: 4. The CDR3 reads CASSFITSGGTDTQYF. As DNA, the CDR3 is TGTGCCAGCAGCTTCATTACTAGCGGGGGCACAGATACGCAGTATTTT.

V and J are TRBV24-1 and TRBJ2-1; 11 nucleotides match TRBD1. This CDR3 is built from 16 residues. V shed 4 bases and J 8 bases; nucleotides not matched to a gene: 9. CDR1 is KGHDR and CDR2 is SFDVKD in the germline V gene. The CDR3 reads CATSDTGTGGLDEQFF. The CDR3, as DNA: TGTGCCACCAGTGACACCGGGACAGGGGGTTTGGATGAGCAGTTCTTC.

The chain combines TRBV2 with TRBJ2-3; D might be TRBD1 or TRBD2, each matching 5 bases. Trimming shortened V by 3 bases and J by 2 bases, and 9 bases separated the two germline ends. The CDR3 runs 14 residues. CDR1 SNHLY and CDR2 FYNNEI come from the germline V gene. This chain's CDR3 is CASSEGTTTDTQYF. CDR3 DNA sequence: TGTGCCAGCAGTGAGGGGACCACCACAGATACGCAGTATTTT.

J is TRBJ1-6 and V is TRBV18; D call uncertain. The V and J ends lost 1 base and 6 bases respectively, with 13 bases between them. The CDR3 spans 16 residues. Germline CDR1 reads KGHSH; CDR2 reads LQKENI. The CDR3 sequence is CASSPRGSGANSPLHF. CDR3 coding DNA: TGTGCCAGCTCACCACGGGGATCCGGAGCTAATTCACCCCTCCACTTT.

The J gene is TRBJ1-3, the V gene TRBV28, with TRBD1 as a possible D gene (5 bases). Between the trimmed V and J ends, which lost 1 base and 2 bases, there was a span of 12 bases. This CDR3 is 16 amino acids long. Germline V gene data show CDR1 as MDHEN and CDR2 as SYDVKM. The CDR3 region is CASSLFRGGTGNTIYF. For the CDR3, the DNA is TGTGCCAGCAGTTTATTTCGGGGGGGAACTGGAAACACCATATATTTT.

This clone was counted a single time. This rearrangement joins TRBV10-3 to TRBJ2-1, with 7 bases fitting TRBD2. The CDR3 length is 15 residues. CDR1 is ENHRY and CDR2 is SYGVKD in the germline V gene. Trimming at V came to 10 bases and at J to 6 bases, leaving 15 bases not matched to a gene. The CDR3 DNA reads as TGTGCCACGAAGACCAGCGGGACGACCGTCAATGAGCAGTTCTTC. This sequence encodes CATKTSGTTVNEQFF.

The rearrangement joins TRBV12-3 or TRBV12-4 to TRBJ2-7; D is ambiguous. The CDR3 length is 13 residues. Trimming removed 3 bases at V and 2 bases at J, with 8 bases between. The CDR3 DNA is TGTGCCAGCAGTTTCGGCGGAACCTACGAGCAGTACTTC. It translates to CASSFGGTYEQYF.

This chain links TRBV19 with TRBJ2-1; D ambiguous. The length of the CDR3 is 13 residues. Germline V lookup: CDR1 LNHDA, CDR2 SQIVND (reference sequence). V gave up 9 bases and J gave up 0 bases, with 9 bases separating them. The CDR3 sequence is CASEAHSYNEQFF. For the CDR3, the DNA is TGTGCCAGCGAGGCTCACTCCTACAATGAGCAGTTCTTC.

A few counts support this clone. This chain joins TRBV19 and TRBJ1-1; D gene ambiguous. The V gene lost 6 bases and the J gene lost 6 bases, with 2 bases spanning the gap. From germline, CDR1 is LNHDA and CDR2 SQIVND (reference sequence). This CDR3 is built from 9 residues. CDR3 coding DNA: TGTGCCAGTAGCGCTGAAGCTTTCTTT. It yields the protein CASSAEAFF. The variable domain in full, completed from reference TRBV19 and TRBJ1-1, reads DGGITQSPKYLFRKEGQNVTLSCEQNLNHDAMYWYRQDPGQGLRLIYYSQIVNDFQKGDIAEGYSVSREKKESFPLTVTSAQKNPTAFYLCASSAEAFFGQGTRLTVV.

The rearrangement uses TRBV2 and TRBJ1-6; no reliable D call. The CDR3 extends over 15 amino acids. V dropped 7 bases and J dropped 8 bases, with 18 bases sitting between them. The V gene's germline CDR1 is SNHLY and CDR2 FYNNEI. The chain's CDR3 is CASKWVHGSDSPLHF. CDR3 nucleotide sequence: TGTGCCAGCAAGTGGGTACACGGATCAGATTCACCCCTCCACTTT. The full variable domain, its missing parts supplied by reference TRBV2 and TRBJ1-6, is EPEVTQTPSHQVTQMGQEVILRCVPISNHLYFYWYRQILGQKVEFLVSFYNNEISEKSEIFDDQFSVERPDGSNFTLKIRSTKLEDSAMYFCASKWVHGSDSPLHFGNGTRLTVT.

This clone has a single count. The rearrangement links TRBV24-1 to TRBJ1-3; D is unclear. CDR1 is KGHDR and CDR2 is SFDVKD in the germline V gene. V was trimmed by 9 bases and J by 4 bases, leaving 12 bases between them. The CDR3 extends over 13 amino acids. CDR3 DNA: TGTGCCACCGGCCCGCCCGAGGGAAACACCATATATTTT. This encodes CATGPPEGNTIYF.

The chain carries TRBV6-1 and TRBJ1-2, with 10 bases lining up with TRBD1. The CDR3 runs 16 residues. V shed 2 bases, J shed 3 bases, and the junction held 6 bases outside the gene matches. Germline V gives CDR1 MNHNS, CDR2 SASEGT. The CDR3 DNA follows: TGTGCCAGCAGTGAATTGGGGACAGGGGCTTACTATGGCTACACCTTC. Encoded protein: CASSELGTGAYYGYTF.

The rearrangement joins TRBV9 to TRBJ2-2, with 11 nucleotides matching TRBD1. This CDR3 comprises 16 residues. The trim removed 0 bases at V and 9 bases at J, leaving 7 bases unmatched. Germline CDR1 reads SGDLS; CDR2 reads YYNGEE. In DNA form, the CDR3 reads TGTGCCAGCAGCGTAGGGCGGGACAGGGGGGTTTGGGAGCTGTTTTTT. This gives the protein CASSVGRDRGVWELFF.

V gene TRBV27 combines with J gene TRBJ1-6, with D maybe TRBD1 (5 bases). Germline loops: CDR1 MNHEY, CDR2 SMNVEV (reference sequence). V lost 2 bases and J lost 0, with 8 bases in between. The CDR3 is 16 amino acids. CDR3 in DNA: TGTGCCAGCAGTTTAGGGCAGGGCTCCTATAATTCACCCCTCCACTTT. Protein sequence: CASSLGQGSYNSPLHF.